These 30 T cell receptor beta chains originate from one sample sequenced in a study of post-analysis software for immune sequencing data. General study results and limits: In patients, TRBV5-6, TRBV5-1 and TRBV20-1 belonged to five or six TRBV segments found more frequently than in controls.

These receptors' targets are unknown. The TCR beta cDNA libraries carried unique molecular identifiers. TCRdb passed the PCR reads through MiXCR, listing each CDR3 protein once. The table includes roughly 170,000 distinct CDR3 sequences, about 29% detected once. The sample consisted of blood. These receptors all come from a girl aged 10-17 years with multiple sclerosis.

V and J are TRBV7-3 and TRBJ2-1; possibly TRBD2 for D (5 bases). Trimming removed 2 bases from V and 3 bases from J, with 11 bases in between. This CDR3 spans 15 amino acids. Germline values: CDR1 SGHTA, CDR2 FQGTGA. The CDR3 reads CASSLEVASYNEQFF. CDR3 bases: TGTGCCAGCAGCTTAGAGGTAGCGAGCTACAATGAGCAGTTCTTC.

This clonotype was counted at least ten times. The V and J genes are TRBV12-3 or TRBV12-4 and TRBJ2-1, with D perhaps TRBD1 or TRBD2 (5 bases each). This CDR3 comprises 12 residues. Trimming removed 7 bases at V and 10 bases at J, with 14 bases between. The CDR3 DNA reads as TGTGCCAGCACCCCCGGGGCTGACGAGCAGTTCTTC. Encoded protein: CASTPGADEQFF.

The CDR3 loop is CASSPWLSNQPQHF. Here the CDR3 DNA reads TGTGCCAGCAGCCCCTGGCTTAGCAATCAGCCCCAGCATTTT. The J gene is TRBJ1-5, the V gene TRBV7-2; no firm D call. The V end lost 5 bases, the J end lost 0 bases, and 8 bases lay between the germline ends. CDR3 length: 14 amino acids. Germline lookup yields CDR1 SGHTA and CDR2 FQGNSA.

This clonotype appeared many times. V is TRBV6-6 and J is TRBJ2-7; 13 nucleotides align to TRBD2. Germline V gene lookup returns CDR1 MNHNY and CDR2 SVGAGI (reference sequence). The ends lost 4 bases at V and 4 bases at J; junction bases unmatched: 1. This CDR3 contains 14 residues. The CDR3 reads CASSLLAGGYEQYF. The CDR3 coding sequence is TGTGCCAGCAGTTTACTAGCGGGAGGGTACGAGCAGTACTTC.

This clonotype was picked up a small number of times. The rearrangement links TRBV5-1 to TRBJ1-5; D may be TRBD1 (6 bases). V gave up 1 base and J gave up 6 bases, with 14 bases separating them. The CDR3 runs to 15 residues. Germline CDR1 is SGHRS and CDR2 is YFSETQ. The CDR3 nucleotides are TGCGCCAGCAGCTTGTCTGGGGGCATTAGTCAGCCCCAGCATTTT. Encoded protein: CASSLSGGISQPQHF.

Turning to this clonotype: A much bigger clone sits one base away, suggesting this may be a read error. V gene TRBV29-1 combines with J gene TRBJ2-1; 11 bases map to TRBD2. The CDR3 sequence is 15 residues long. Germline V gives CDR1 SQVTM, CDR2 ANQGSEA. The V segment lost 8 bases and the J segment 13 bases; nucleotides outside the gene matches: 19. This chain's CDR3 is CSTSLLAGGGETQFF. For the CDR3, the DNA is TGCAGCACGTCCCTCCTAGCGGGAGGCGGAGAGACCCAGTTCTTC.

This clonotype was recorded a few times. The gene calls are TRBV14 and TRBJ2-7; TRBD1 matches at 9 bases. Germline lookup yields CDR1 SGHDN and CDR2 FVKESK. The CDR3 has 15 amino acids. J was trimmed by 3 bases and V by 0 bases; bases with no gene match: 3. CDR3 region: CASSQEDRGVYEQYF. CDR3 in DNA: TGTGCCAGCAGCCAAGAGGACAGGGGAGTCTACGAGCAGTACTTC.

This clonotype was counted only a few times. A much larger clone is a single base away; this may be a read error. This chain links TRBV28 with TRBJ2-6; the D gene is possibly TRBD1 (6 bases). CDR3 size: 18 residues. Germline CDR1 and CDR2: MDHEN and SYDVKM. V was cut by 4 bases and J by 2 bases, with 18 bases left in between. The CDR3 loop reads CASSWSRGSFTGANVLTF. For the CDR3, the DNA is TGTGCCAGCAGTTGGAGCAGGGGCTCCTTTACTGGGGCCAACGTCCTGACTTTC. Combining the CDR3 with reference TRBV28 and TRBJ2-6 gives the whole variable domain DVKVTQSSRYLVKRTGEKVFLECVQDMDHENMFWYRQDPGLGLRLIYFSYDVKMKEKGDIPEGYSVSREKKERFSLILESASTNQTSMYLCASSWSRGSFTGANVLTFGAGSRLTVL.

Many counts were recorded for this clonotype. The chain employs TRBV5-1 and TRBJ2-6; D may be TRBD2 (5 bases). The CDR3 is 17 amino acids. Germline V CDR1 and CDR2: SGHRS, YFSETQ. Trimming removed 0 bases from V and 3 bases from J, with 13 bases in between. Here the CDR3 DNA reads TGCGCCAGCAGCTTGGTTTTAGGAGGATATGGGGCCAACGTCCTGACTTTC. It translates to CASSLVLGGYGANVLTF.

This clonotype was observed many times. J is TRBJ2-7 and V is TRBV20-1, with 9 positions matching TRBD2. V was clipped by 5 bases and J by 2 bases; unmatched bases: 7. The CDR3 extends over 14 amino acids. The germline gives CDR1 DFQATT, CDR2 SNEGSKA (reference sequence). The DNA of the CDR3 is TGCAGTGCTGGTAGCGGGAGCGATACCTACGAGCAGTACTTC. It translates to CSAGSGSDTYEQYF.

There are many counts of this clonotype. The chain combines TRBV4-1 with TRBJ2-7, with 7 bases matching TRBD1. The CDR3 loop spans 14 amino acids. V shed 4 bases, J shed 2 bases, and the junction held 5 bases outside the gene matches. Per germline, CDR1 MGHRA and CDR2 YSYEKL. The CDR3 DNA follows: TGCGCCAGCAGCCCCCGACAGGGAGCCTACGAGCAGTACTTC. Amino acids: CASSPRQGAYEQYF.

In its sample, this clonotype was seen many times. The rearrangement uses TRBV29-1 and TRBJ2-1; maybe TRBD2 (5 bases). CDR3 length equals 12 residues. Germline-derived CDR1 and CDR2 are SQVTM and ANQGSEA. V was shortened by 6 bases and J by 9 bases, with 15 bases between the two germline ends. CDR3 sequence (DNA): TGCAGCGTGCAACTAGTTTCCGGTGAGCAGTTCTTC. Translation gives CSVQLVSGEQFF.

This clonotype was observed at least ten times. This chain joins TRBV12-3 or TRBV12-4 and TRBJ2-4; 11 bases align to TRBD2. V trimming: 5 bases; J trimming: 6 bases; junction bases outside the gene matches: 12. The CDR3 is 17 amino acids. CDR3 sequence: CASSPRGSGRAGNIQYF. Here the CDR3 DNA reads TGTGCCAGCAGTCCCCGAGGTAGCGGGAGGGCCGGAAACATTCAGTACTTC.

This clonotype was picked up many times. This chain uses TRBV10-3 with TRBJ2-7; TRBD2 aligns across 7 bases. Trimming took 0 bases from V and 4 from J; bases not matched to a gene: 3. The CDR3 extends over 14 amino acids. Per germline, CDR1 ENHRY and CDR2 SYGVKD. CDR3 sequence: CAISESGGWYEQYF. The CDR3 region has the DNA TGTGCCATCAGTGAGTCGGGGGGGTGGTACGAGCAGTACTTC.

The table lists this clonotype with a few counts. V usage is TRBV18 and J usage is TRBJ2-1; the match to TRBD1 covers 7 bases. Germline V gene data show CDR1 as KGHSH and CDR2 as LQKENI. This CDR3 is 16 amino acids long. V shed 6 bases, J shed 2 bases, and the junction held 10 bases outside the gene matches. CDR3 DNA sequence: TGTGCCAGCTCTCCCCCGACAGGGACGGCCTACAATGAGCAGTTCTTC. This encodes CASSPPTGTAYNEQFF.

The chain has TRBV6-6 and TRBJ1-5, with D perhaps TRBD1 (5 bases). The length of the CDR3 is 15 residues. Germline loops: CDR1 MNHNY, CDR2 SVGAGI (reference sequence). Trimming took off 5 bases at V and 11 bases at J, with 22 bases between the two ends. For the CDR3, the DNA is TGTGCCAGCAGTCCCCCTGGGCAGCCGTTAGGGGCCCAGCATTTT. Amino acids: CASSPPGQPLGAQHF.

CDR3 sequence: CSASEPSSYNEQFF. CDR3 in DNA: TGCAGTGCTAGCGAACCCTCCTCCTACAATGAGCAGTTCTTC. J is TRBJ2-1 and V is TRBV20-1; D gene unclear. The CDR3 spans 14 residues. Germline CDR1 is DFQATT and CDR2 is SNEGSKA (reference sequence). V was pared by 3 bases and J by 0 bases, with 9 bases between.

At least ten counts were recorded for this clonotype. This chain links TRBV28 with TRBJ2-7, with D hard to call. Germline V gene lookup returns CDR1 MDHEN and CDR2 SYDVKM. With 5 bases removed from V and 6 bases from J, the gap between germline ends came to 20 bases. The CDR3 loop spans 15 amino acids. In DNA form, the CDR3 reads TGTGCCAGCAGTCTCCCGACTGGGAACCTCCTCGAGCAGTACTTC. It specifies CASSLPTGNLLEQYF.

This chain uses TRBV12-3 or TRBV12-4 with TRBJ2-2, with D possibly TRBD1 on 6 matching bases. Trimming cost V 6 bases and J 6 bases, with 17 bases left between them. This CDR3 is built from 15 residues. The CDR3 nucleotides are TGTGCCAGCAGCCCCGAACAGGGAAGGGCCGGGGAGCTGTTTTTT. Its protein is CASSPEQGRAGELFF.

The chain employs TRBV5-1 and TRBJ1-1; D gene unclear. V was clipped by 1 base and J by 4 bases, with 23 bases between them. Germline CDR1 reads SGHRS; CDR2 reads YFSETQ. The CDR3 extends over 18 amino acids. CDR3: CASSLRALPPVMSTEAFF. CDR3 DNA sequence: TGCGCCAGCAGCTTGCGGGCACTTCCCCCGGTTATGAGCACTGAAGCTTTCTTT.

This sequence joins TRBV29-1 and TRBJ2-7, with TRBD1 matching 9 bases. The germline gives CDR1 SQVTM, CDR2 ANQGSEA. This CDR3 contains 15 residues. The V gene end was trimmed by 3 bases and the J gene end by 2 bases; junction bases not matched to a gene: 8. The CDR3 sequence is CSVDLGTGLPYEQYF. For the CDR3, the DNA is TGCAGCGTTGATCTTGGGACAGGGCTCCCCTACGAGCAGTACTTC.

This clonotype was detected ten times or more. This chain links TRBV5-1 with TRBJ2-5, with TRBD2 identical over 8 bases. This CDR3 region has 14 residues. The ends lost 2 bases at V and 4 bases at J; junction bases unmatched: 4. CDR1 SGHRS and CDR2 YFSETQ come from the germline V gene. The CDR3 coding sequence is TGCGCCAGCAGCTTCAGCGGGGGAGGAGAGACCCAGTACTTC. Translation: CASSFSGGGETQYF.

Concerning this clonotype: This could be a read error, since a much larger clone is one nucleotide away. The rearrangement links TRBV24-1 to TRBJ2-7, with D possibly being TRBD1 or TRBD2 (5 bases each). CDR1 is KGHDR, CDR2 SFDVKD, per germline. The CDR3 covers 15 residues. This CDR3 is CATSDSLTGLDDQYF. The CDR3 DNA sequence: TGTGCCACCAGTGACTCTCTGACGGGGCTGGACGATCAGTACTTC.

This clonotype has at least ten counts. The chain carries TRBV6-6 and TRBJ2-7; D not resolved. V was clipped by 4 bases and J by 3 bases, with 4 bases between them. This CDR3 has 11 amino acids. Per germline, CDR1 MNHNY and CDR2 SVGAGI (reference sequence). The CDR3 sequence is CASSSLYEQYF. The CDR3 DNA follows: TGTGCCAGCAGTTCGCTCTACGAGCAGTACTTC.

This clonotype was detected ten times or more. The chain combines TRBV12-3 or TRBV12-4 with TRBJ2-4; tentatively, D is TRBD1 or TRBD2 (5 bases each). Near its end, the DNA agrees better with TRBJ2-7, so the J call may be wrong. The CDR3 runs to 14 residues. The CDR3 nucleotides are TGTGCCAGCAGTTTAACGGGGCCAACCTACGAGCAGTACTTC. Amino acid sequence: CASSLTGPTYEQYF.

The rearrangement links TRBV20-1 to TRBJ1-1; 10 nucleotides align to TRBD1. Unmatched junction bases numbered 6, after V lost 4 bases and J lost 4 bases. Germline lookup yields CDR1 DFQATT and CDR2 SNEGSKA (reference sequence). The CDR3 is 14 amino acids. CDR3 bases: TGCAGTGCTACAAGGACAGGGGGTTTCACTGAAGCTTTCTTT. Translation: CSATRTGGFTEAFF.

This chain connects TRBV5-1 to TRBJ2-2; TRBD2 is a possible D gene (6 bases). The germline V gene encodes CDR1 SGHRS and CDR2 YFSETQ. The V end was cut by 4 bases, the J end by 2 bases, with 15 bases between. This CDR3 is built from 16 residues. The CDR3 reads CASSPEWGLNTGELFF. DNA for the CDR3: TGCGCCAGCAGCCCCGAGTGGGGACTCAACACCGGGGAGCTGTTTTTT.

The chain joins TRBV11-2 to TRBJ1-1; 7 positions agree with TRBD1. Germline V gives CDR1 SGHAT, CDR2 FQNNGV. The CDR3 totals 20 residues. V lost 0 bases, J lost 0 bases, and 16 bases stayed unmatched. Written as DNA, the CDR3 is TGTGCCAGCAGCTTAGACCGATTTGGGGGAAAGGGACAGATGAACACTGAAGCTTTCTTT. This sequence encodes CASSLDRFGGKGQMNTEAFF.

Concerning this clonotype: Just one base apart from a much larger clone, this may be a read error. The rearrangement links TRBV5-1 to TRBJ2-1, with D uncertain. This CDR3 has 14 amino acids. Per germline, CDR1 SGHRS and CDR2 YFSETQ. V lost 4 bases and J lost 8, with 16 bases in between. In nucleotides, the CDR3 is TGCGCCAGCAGCGCGCTTACCCCACTCGATGAGCAGTTCTTC. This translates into CASSALTPLDEQFF.

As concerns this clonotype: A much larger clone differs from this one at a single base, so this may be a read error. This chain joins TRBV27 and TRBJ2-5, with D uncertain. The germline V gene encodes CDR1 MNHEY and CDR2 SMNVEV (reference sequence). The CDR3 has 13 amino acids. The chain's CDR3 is CVSSLSRSVEQYF. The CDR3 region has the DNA TGTGTCAGCAGTTTATCCCGCAGCGTGGAGCAGTACTTC.